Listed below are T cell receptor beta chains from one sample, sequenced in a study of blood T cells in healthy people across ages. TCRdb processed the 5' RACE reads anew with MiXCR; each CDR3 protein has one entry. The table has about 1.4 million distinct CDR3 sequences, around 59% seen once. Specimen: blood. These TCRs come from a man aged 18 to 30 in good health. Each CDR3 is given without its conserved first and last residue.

SVEDAGPQEAF,TRBV29-1,TRBJ1-1
ATSRFRTSEYEQY,TRBV15,.
ASSAGSFYEQY,TRBV5-5,TRBJ2-7
ATSRDPPDSGESADTQY,TRBV15,TRBJ2-3
ASRSGQGGQETQY,TRBV2,TRBJ2-5
ASSFRGYSSYNEQF,TRBV7-9,TRBJ2-1
SARGPPHQPQH,TRBV20-1,TRBJ1-5
ASSLFVGNTEAF,TRBV12-3/TRBV12-4,TRBJ1-1
ASSQPGGSAGNTIY,TRBV4-1,TRBJ1-3
ASSPQGYQETQY,TRBV12-3/TRBV12-4,TRBJ2-5
ASRRESTDTQY,TRBV12-3/TRBV12-4,TRBJ2-3
ASSLASQGAWVGNTEAF,TRBV7-6,TRBJ1-1
SPLRGNEQY,TRBV20-1,TRBJ2-7
SVEDSTEAF,TRBV29-1,TRBJ1-1
ACSSQDQPQH,TRBV9,TRBJ1-5
SARPSGRRDTQY,TRBV20-1,TRBJ2-3
ASRTQRGASTDTQY,TRBV6-2/TRBV6-3,TRBJ2-3
ASSELGIGSGANVLT,TRBV25-1,TRBJ2-6
SARGRTYNEQF,TRBV20-1,TRBJ2-1
ASSNSGGMVETQY,TRBV6-5,TRBJ2-5
ASSSAILAGGSYEQY,TRBV5-4,TRBJ2-7
ATSTRVNQPQH,TRBV15,TRBJ1-5
ASSLVQHYGYT,TRBV12-3/TRBV12-4,TRBJ1-2
AISQGNTGELF,TRBV10-3,TRBJ2-2
ASSPQRGVGTDTQY,TRBV27,TRBJ2-3
ASSLRGGDGETQY,TRBV11-2,TRBJ2-5
SASGKIVTDTQY,TRBV20-1,TRBJ2-3
ASNRRQAGTDTQY,TRBV12-3/TRBV12-4,TRBJ2-3
ASSLQQLGGTNEKLF,TRBV4-1,TRBJ1-4
SVELKRDIWGKAEAF,TRBV29-1,TRBJ1-1
ASSQDLSGQETQY,TRBV3-1,TRBJ2-5
ATSIGQSLYEQY,TRBV15,TRBJ2-7
SVTGEVQGTEAF,TRBV29-1,TRBJ1-1